This T cell receptor (beta chain) is drawn from a study of T-cell memory formation after mild COVID-19. As for the study in general: TCR clusters mostly belonged to single donors.

Per the germline V gene, CDR1 is MGHRA and CDR2 is YSYEKL. The CDR3 extends over 15 amino acids. Trimming removed 2 bases at V and 0 bases at J, with 8 bases between. There are a few counts of this clonotype. The antigen is unknown. TCRdb used MiXCR to reprocess the 5' RACE reads, holding one entry per CDR3 protein. The sample has about 560,000 distinct CDR3 sequences, about 20% seen once. The study's findings and limits: Balance between CD4 and CD8 was seen in clones contracting day 15 to 85, and a CD4+ lean was seen in later expanders. Mainly CM and EM harbored the contracting CD4+ clones; mainly EMRA harbored the CD8+ ones.

This clonotype was sampled from an adult woman who had mild COVID-19 (a few samples of this study predate the infection). Cell type and time point are not known. The genes are TRBV4-1 and TRBJ1-5, with D perhaps matching TRBD1 (5 bases). Sequencing was performed on PBMCs or a T cell subset sorted from them (not recorded which). DNA for the CDR3: TGCGCCAGCAGCCAAAACGGGGGTAGCAATCAGCCCCAGCATTTT. This codes for CASSQNGGSNQPQHF.